This TCR beta chain was recorded in a study of T cells in Graves' hyperthyroidism and ophthalmopathy (dated by TCRdb to between 2018 and 2021). In the study overall: Peripheral blood samples were taken at initial diagnosis, before any treatment was given. To identify TCR V-J signatures that set the groups apart, the researchers used a discovery cohort of 90 to 100 patients, made up of roughly 45 with Graves' ophthalmopathy and about 60 with stable Graves' hyperthyroidism. Prospective prediction of ophthalmopathy was tested in an independent validation cohort consisting of some 18 hyperthyroidism patients and 15 or so patients who later progressed to ophthalmopathy. Following sampling, methimazole starting at 30 mg daily was given to hyperthyroidism patients, and high-dose intravenous methylprednisolone was given to ophthalmopathy patients. TCR Vbeta CDR3 sequencing of 120 to 150 peripheral blood samples (roughly 43 ophthalmopathy, roughly 74 hyperthyroidism and some 17 progressor patients) is reported in the paper. The roughly 100 discovery patients were randomly divided into training and test sets at a 7:3 ratio. Thyroid tissue and blood T-cell repertoires from several Graves' hyperthyroidism patients were also compared in the study. Findings and caveats that apply to the study as a whole: Sample size was not statistically predetermined, and investigators were not blinded to group allocation. In validation, the model predicted progression to ophthalmopathy a median of roughly 6.2 months before onset, with approximately 70% sensitivity and roughly 73% specificity. Ophthalmopathy was separated from stable hyperthyroidism by a 13 V-J signature model, with just over 85% sensitivity and about 81% specificity obtained in cross-validation and 80%/75% obtained in testing. Most expanded thyroid clonotypes (frequency above 0.001) were also detected in blood, a finding suggesting that blood repertoires may reflect thyroid immune responses.

Graves' hyperthyroidism was defined as stable when no progression to ophthalmopathy occurred over 18 months of follow-up. Hyperthyroidism patients were aged 18 to 65 years and newly diagnosed, with disease duration of less than 2 months. Exclusion was applied to patients with uncontrolled infections, other autoimmune diseases, pregnancy or lactation. Diagnoses relied on clinical symptoms, serum thyroxine and TRAb, thyroid ultrasound and orbital computed tomography. Ficoll-Paque density gradient centrifugation was used to isolate PBMCs from around 10 ml of fresh peripheral blood. Total RNA was extracted using Trizol reagent, and RNA quality was assessed on an Agilent 2100 Bioanalyzer. About this clonotype: Its antigen remains unidentified. Per-nucleotide qualities are absent, and no much larger clonotype sits a single base away.

The TCR beta CDR3 regions were amplified from the RNA transcripts. The first round of RT-PCR for the TCR CDR3 was performed with the HTBI primer set and the Qiagen OneStep RT-PCR kit. Libraries were constructed in a second round of multiplex PCR, after which size selection and purification were performed. Libraries were sequenced paired-end with 100 bp reads on an Illumina HiSeq2000. As for how the authors treated the data: SOAPnuke was used to process the raw data, removing reads that contained adapters or uncalled bases, had a mean Phred below 15, or lacked an exact match to the constant primer or identifier. High-quality paired reads were merged using COPE v1.2.5, and each unique nucleotide sequence was defined as a clonotype. MiTCR v1.1 was used to align the clonotypes against IMGT TRBV, TRBD and TRBJ reference segments. Only V-J combinations with frequency above 0.0001, covering 98% to 99.2% of repertoires, were analysed. A TCS score was defined as the ratio of F50 (clonal expansion) to E x V (chaos), with BLOSUM62-based TCRdist applied between CDR3 peptides within each V-J. Welch's t-statistics and random forest reduced several hundred V-J features to 10 to 15, which were used in a naive Bayes classifier (R e1071). Thyroid-blood repertoire similarity was quantified with the Morisita-Horn index. TCRdb itself trimmed the public reads at Q25 with fastp, ran MiXCR and retained productive beta chains. Rows matching on CDR3 protein sequence are summarized as one entry with the most common DNA and genes. The authors' filters were not applied to this entry. In all, the sample holds 800,000 or so distinct CDR3 sequences, and approximately 40% of those were seen once. The ten biggest clones cover 8% to 9% of the sample.

V has 1 base trimmed and J has 7 bases trimmed; junction bases matching no gene number 9. The CDR3 sequence holds 15 residues, the cysteine and phenylalanine included. The entry retains the CDR3 DNA only, 45 bases that are in frame from base 1. This clonotype was sampled from a man between 18 and 35 years old with Graves' hyperthyroidism. The chain is assembled from TRBV12-3 or TRBV12-4 and TRBJ2-7, with 8 junctional bases fitting TRBD1. Sequencing was done on a sample of blood. The nucleotide sequence reads TGTGCCAGCAGTTTAGAGGAGGGCAGGGGGCGAGAGCAGTACTTC. Translated, this is CASSLEEGRGREQYF.